The rows below give T cell receptor beta chains drawn from one sample of a study of early T cells in non-severe SARS-CoV-2 infection. MiXCR was run by TCRdb on the 5' RACE reads, yielding one entry per CDR3 protein. This table has more than 75,000 distinct CDR3 sequences, about 14% appearing once. Sequencing input: whole blood. The receptors derive from an adult who was a healthcare worker with PCR-confirmed SARS-CoV-2 infection or an uninfected control (not recorded which). Both conserved end residues are part of each CDR3. Fields, in order: V gene, D gene, CDR3 length, clone size, J gene, CDR3 protein, CDR3 DNA. A D gene is named only where the DNA matches it firmly. The size of a clone is reported for some rows only, either as once, few or many, or as a class for expanded clones.

V gene: TRBV18
D gene: TRBD1
CDR3 length: 17
clone size: .
J gene: TRBJ2-1
CDR3 protein: CASSPQLRTGAGNEQFF
CDR3 DNA: TGTGCCAGCTCACCACAACTCAGGACAGGGGCGGGCAATGAGCAGTTCTTC

V gene: TRBV6-4
D gene: .
CDR3 length: 18
clone size: many
J gene: TRBJ2-6
CDR3 protein: CASSDPTGSASGANVLTF
CDR3 DNA: TGTGCCAGCAGTGACCCCACAGGGTCCGCATCTGGGGCCAACGTCCTGACTTTC

V gene: TRBV11-2
D gene: TRBD1
CDR3 length: 13
clone size: few
J gene: TRBJ2-1
CDR3 protein: CASSPDRGHEQFF
CDR3 DNA: TGTGCCAGCAGCCCGGACAGGGGACATGAGCAGTTCTTC

V gene: TRBV20-1
D gene: .
CDR3 length: 13
clone size: many
J gene: TRBJ1-2
CDR3 protein: CSAREAQVGGYTF
CDR3 DNA: TGCAGTGCTAGAGAGGCGCAGGTGGGCGGCTACACCTTC

V gene: TRBV20-1
D gene: TRBD1
CDR3 length: 16
clone size: .
J gene: TRBJ2-2
CDR3 protein: CSARDRQGAGTGELFF
CDR3 DNA: TGCAGTGCTAGAGATCGGCAGGGGGCCGGCACCGGGGAGCTGTTTTTT

V gene: TRBV18
D gene: .
CDR3 length: 17
clone size: many
J gene: TRBJ2-3
CDR3 protein: CASSPGGYETPPDTQYF
CDR3 DNA: TGTGCCAGCTCACCGGGCGGCTATGAAACTCCCCCGGATACGCAGTATTTT

V gene: TRBV4-1
D gene: .
CDR3 length: 16
clone size: many
J gene: TRBJ2-2
CDR3 protein: CASSQDMTANTGELFF
CDR3 DNA: TGCGCCAGCAGCCAAGACATGACAGCGAACACCGGGGAGCTGTTTTTT

V gene: TRBV5-5
D gene: TRBD1
CDR3 length: 16
clone size: few
J gene: TRBJ2-7
CDR3 protein: CASSPRDRAIGYEQYF
CDR3 DNA: TGTGCCAGCAGCCCGCGGGACAGGGCAATTGGTTACGAGCAGTACTTC

V gene: TRBV7-9
D gene: .
CDR3 length: 14
clone size: .
J gene: TRBJ1-2
CDR3 protein: CASSLVGGVYGYTF
CDR3 DNA: TGTGCCAGCAGCTTAGTAGGGGGAGTCTATGGCTACACCTTC

V gene: TRBV28
D gene: .
CDR3 length: 13
clone size: few
J gene: TRBJ2-3
CDR3 protein: CASSSSFVDTQYF
CDR3 DNA: TGTGCCAGCAGTTCCTCCTTCGTAGATACGCAGTATTTT

V gene: TRBV27
D gene: .
CDR3 length: 15
clone size: .
J gene: TRBJ1-2
CDR3 protein: CASRPPTGTIHGYTF
CDR3 DNA: TGTGCCAGCAGACCGCCGACAGGTACCATCCATGGCTACACCTTC

V gene: TRBV20-1
D gene: .
CDR3 length: 17
clone size: few
J gene: TRBJ1-5
CDR3 protein: CSARDGGLWQSNQPQHF
CDR3 DNA: TGCAGTGCTAGAGACGGGGGGCTTTGGCAAAGCAATCAGCCCCAGCATTTT

V gene: TRBV7-9
D gene: TRBD1
CDR3 length: 15
clone size: few
J gene: TRBJ1-4
CDR3 protein: CASSAWTGGDQKLFF
CDR3 DNA: TGTGCCAGCAGCGCCTGGACAGGGGGCGATCAAAAACTGTTTTTT

V gene: TRBV28
D gene: .
CDR3 length: 12
clone size: few
J gene: TRBJ2-7
CDR3 protein: CASSSSSGEQYF
CDR3 DNA: TGTGCCAGCAGTTCCTCAAGTGGCGAGCAGTACTTC

V gene: TRBV3-1
D gene: TRBD2
CDR3 length: 16
clone size: .
J gene: TRBJ2-3
CDR3 protein: CASSRIPGGSTDTQYF
CDR3 DNA: TGTGCCAGCAGCCGGATTCCGGGGGGAAGCACAGATACGCAGTATTTT

V gene: TRBV7-9
D gene: TRBD1
CDR3 length: 17
clone size: few
J gene: TRBJ1-6
CDR3 protein: CASSLGGQGRTNSPLHF
CDR3 DNA: TGTGCCAGCAGCTTAGGAGGACAGGGGCGGACAAATTCACCCCTCCACTTT

V gene: TRBV20-1
D gene: .
CDR3 length: 14
clone size: .
J gene: TRBJ1-2
CDR3 protein: CSARAADVNYGYTF
CDR3 DNA: TGCAGTGCTAGAGCGGCGGACGTAAACTATGGCTACACCTTC

V gene: TRBV7-9
D gene: TRBD2
CDR3 length: 16
clone size: few
J gene: TRBJ2-3
CDR3 protein: CASSRGRTLDTDTQYF
CDR3 DNA: TGTGCCAGCAGCCGCGGGAGAACCCTCGACACAGATACGCAGTATTTT

V gene: TRBV25-1
D gene: .
CDR3 length: 13
clone size: many
J gene: TRBJ1-5
CDR3 protein: CASSEFGGLNQHF
CDR3 DNA: TGTGCCAGCAGTGAATTTGGGGGACTTAACCAGCATTTT

V gene: TRBV5-4
D gene: .
CDR3 length: 14
clone size: few
J gene: TRBJ2-5
CDR3 protein: CASSFRSSPETQYF
CDR3 DNA: TGTGCCAGCAGCTTTCGGTCGTCCCCAGAGACCCAGTACTTC

V gene: TRBV12-3/TRBV12-4
D gene: .
CDR3 length: 14
clone size: .
J gene: TRBJ1-1
CDR3 protein: CASSLSRGAPEAFF
CDR3 DNA: TGTGCCAGCAGTTTATCGCGGGGGGCCCCTGAGGCTTTCTTT

V gene: TRBV4-2
D gene: .
CDR3 length: 15
clone size: few
J gene: TRBJ1-6
CDR3 protein: CASSQEEYEISPLHF
CDR3 DNA: TGTGCCAGCAGCCAAGAGGAATATGAAATATCACCCCTCCACTTT

V gene: TRBV20-1
D gene: TRBD1
CDR3 length: 15
clone size: .
J gene: TRBJ2-3
CDR3 protein: CSAWGQGKSTDTQYF
CDR3 DNA: TGCAGTGCTTGGGGACAGGGGAAGAGCACAGATACGCAGTATTTT

V gene: TRBV27
D gene: .
CDR3 length: 15
clone size: few
J gene: TRBJ1-3
CDR3 protein: CASSLWGETGNTIYF
CDR3 DNA: TGTGCCAGCAGTTTATGGGGTGAAACTGGAAACACCATATATTTT

V gene: TRBV7-2
D gene: .
CDR3 length: 13
clone size: .
J gene: TRBJ2-2
CDR3 protein: CASSGIFTGELFF
CDR3 DNA: TGTGCCAGCAGCGGGATCTTCACCGGGGAGCTGTTTTTT

V gene: TRBV28
D gene: TRBD1
CDR3 length: 13
clone size: few
J gene: TRBJ1-1
CDR3 protein: CASTLGQPSEAFF
CDR3 DNA: TGTGCCAGCACTCTGGGACAGCCTTCCGAAGCTTTCTTT

V gene: TRBV20-1
D gene: .
CDR3 length: 13
clone size: many
J gene: TRBJ2-5
CDR3 protein: CSASSSGQETQYF
CDR3 DNA: TGCAGTGCTAGTAGTTCTGGGCAAGAGACCCAGTACTTC

V gene: TRBV18
D gene: TRBD1
CDR3 length: 17
clone size: many
J gene: TRBJ1-1
CDR3 protein: CASSPALGTGESTEAFF
CDR3 DNA: TGTGCCAGCTCCCCCGCCTTAGGGACAGGGGAGTCCACTGAAGCTTTCTTT

V gene: TRBV11-1
D gene: TRBD1
CDR3 length: 16
clone size: many
J gene: TRBJ2-2
CDR3 protein: CASSLWTGGNTGELFF
CDR3 DNA: TGTGCCAGCAGCCTCTGGACAGGGGGCAACACCGGGGAGCTGTTTTTT